Listed below are T cell receptor beta chains from one sample, sequenced in a study of CD8+ T cells in alopecia areata. Clones were read by immunoSEQ multiplex PCR, and TCRdb kept only the in-frame ones, dropping some. The repertoire holds about 120,000 clones, approximately 55% seen once, with around 3.4% in the top ten. The sequencing used CD4+ T cells sorted from blood, collected at week 24, from a patient treated with tofacitinib. These receptors were taken from a human donor with alopecia areata. Both conserved end residues are part of each CDR3. The D gene is left open where the match is weak. Some rows have no size entry. The others give once, few or many, or a class for an expanded clone.

V gene,D gene,J gene,clone size,CDR3 DNA,CDR3 protein
TRBV15,.,TRBJ1-2,.,TGTGCCACCAGCAGAGATGTCCGGCGGGGCTACACCTTC,CATSRDVRRGYTF
TRBV27,TRBD1,TRBJ1-2,.,TGTGCCAGCAGTTGGCAAGGACAGGGGGCGGCCTATGGCTACACCTTC,CASSWQGQGAAYGYTF
TRBV20-1,.,TRBJ1-1,few,TGCAGTGCTAAGTTGAACACTGAAGCTTTCTTT,CSAKLNTEAFF
TRBV29-1,TRBD1,TRBJ1-1,.,TGCAGCGTTGAGGGACAGGGACAACTGAACACTGAAGCTTTCTTT,CSVEGQGQLNTEAFF
TRBV7-2,.,TRBJ2-5,.,TGTGCCAGCAGCTTAGGGGGGCGAGAGACCCAGTACTTC,CASSLGGRETQYF
TRBV5-1,TRBD1,TRBJ1-6,few,TGCGCCAGCAGCTTGGTAGGACAGGTTCACTCACCCCTCCACTTT,CASSLVGQVHSPLHF
TRBV5-6,TRBD2,TRBJ2-4,.,TGTGCCAGCACTAACCTCGGGGTAGCGGGAGCTAAAAACATTCAGTACTTC,CASTNLGVAGAKNIQYF
TRBV2,TRBD1,TRBJ1-6,.,TGTGCCAGTGAGCGGGACAGCTATAATTCACCCCTCCACTTT,CASERDSYNSPLHF
TRBV9,TRBD2,TRBJ2-7,.,TGTGCCAGCAGCACACTAGCGGGGGGCTACGAGCAGTACTTC,CASSTLAGGYEQYF
TRBV15,.,TRBJ2-2,.,TGTGCCACCAGCAGAGGACGCGGGACAGCCAACACCGGGGAGCTGTTTTTT,CATSRGRGTANTGELFF
TRBV5-1,.,TRBJ1-1,few,TGCGCCAGCAGCTTGGGTCAGGGCGGCACTGAAGCTTTCTTT,CASSLGQGGTEAFF
TRBV6-5,TRBD1,TRBJ2-7,.,TGTGCCAGCAGCAGGACAGGGAGCTCCTACGAGCAGTACTTC,CASSRTGSSYEQYF
TRBV23-1,.,TRBJ1-2,.,TGCGCCAGCAGTCAATCGAATCATTGTGGCTATGGCTACACCTTC,CASSQSNHCGYGYTF
TRBV11-3,TRBD2,TRBJ2-1,.,TGTGCCAGCAGCAAGCGGGGGGGCTGGGGTGAGCAGTTCTTC,CASSKRGGWGEQFF
TRBV5-4,TRBD1,TRBJ2-2,.,TGTGCCAGCAGCTGGGACAGGGCGAACACCGGGGAGCTGTTTTTT,CASSWDRANTGELFF
TRBV7-2,TRBD2,TRBJ2-2,.,TGTGCCAGCAGCAAACTGCCTAGCGGGGTGAACACCGGGGAGCTGTTTTTT,CASSKLPSGVNTGELFF
TRBV30,.,TRBJ1-1,.,TGTGCCTGGAGTGTAGGAGGGAAGATCACTGAAGCTTTCTTT,CAWSVGGKITEAFF
TRBV7-2,.,TRBJ2-6,.,TGTGCCAGCAGCCCCAGGACTACTGGGGCCAACGTCCTGACTTTC,CASSPRTTGANVLTF
TRBV30,.,TRBJ1-1,.,TGTGCCTGGAGTCCCAGAAGGGGAGACACTGAAGCTTTCTTT,CAWSPRRGDTEAFF
TRBV30,TRBD1,TRBJ1-5,.,TGTGCCTGGGCAGGGACAGGGGACAATCAGCCCCAGCATTTT,CAWAGTGDNQPQHF
TRBV18,TRBD1,TRBJ2-2,.,TGTGCCAGCTCGCCGACAGGGGTGAACACCGGGGAGCTGTTTTTT,CASSPTGVNTGELFF
TRBV19,TRBD1,TRBJ2-7,.,TGTGCCAGTAAAACCGGGACAGGGAGTATTTGGGATCTGTACGAGCAGTACTTC,CASKTGTGSIWDLYEQYF
TRBV7-9,TRBD1,TRBJ1-2,.,TGTGCCAGCAGCTTAAGGGACAGTCCGAACTATGGCTACACCTTC,CASSLRDSPNYGYTF
TRBV25-1,.,TRBJ1-5,.,TGTGCCAGCAGTGAATATGGTCAGCCCCAGCATTTT,CASSEYGQPQHF
TRBV19,.,TRBJ1-1,few,TGTGCCAGCGGGTGGGGCACTGAAGCTTTCTTT,CASGWGTEAFF
TRBV30,.,TRBJ2-5,few,TGTGCCTGGAGCGGGACTACAGGGGAGGAGACCCAGTACTTC,CAWSGTTGEETQYF
TRBV6-5,TRBD1,TRBJ1-2,few,TGTGCCACCCGACAGGGGAACTATGGCTACACCTTC,CATRQGNYGYTF
TRBV5-1,TRBD1,TRBJ1-2,.,TGCGCCAGCAGCTTACAGGGGTCTTATGGCTACACCTTC,CASSLQGSYGYTF
TRBV6-5,TRBD1,TRBJ1-2,few,TGTGCCAGCAGCCTGGGACAGCTTCGGTATGGCTACACCTTC,CASSLGQLRYGYTF
TRBV29-1,.,TRBJ1-5,.,TGCAGCGTTGGCTTCACAGCGGGTCAGCCCCAGCATTTT,CSVGFTAGQPQHF
TRBV7-9,.,TRBJ2-5,.,TGTGCCTCGGGACACCCCCTGGCAGGGACCCAGTACTTC,CASGHPLAGTQYF
TRBV19,.,TRBJ1-2,.,TGTGCCAGTACCACCTCTACGAATGGCTACACCTTC,CASTTSTNGYTF
TRBV5-1,.,TRBJ2-1,once,TGCGCCAGCAGCCCCGGGACCACTACCCACAATGAGCAGTTCTTC,CASSPGTTTHNEQFF
TRBV29-1,.,TRBJ2-7,.,TGCAGCGTTGACGTTAGGGGGAACGAGCAGTACTTC,CSVDVRGNEQYF
TRBV2,.,TRBJ2-3,few,TGTGCCAGCAGTTCCGGGCCGGGGACGCAGTATTTT,CASSSGPGTQYF
TRBV18,.,TRBJ1-2,few,TGTGCCAGCTCACCCGACGGGACGAACTATGGCTACACCTTC,CASSPDGTNYGYTF
TRBV2,TRBD1,TRBJ2-1,.,TGTGCCAGCAGTGAAGGGCAGGGGGCGTTTAATGAGCAGTTCTTC,CASSEGQGAFNEQFF
TRBV7-9,TRBD1,TRBJ1-1,few,TGTGCCAGCAGCCTTCTGACAGGGTATGCGGCTTTCTTT,CASSLLTGYAAFF
TRBV9,TRBD1,TRBJ2-2,.,TGTGCCAGCAGCGTAGAGGGACAGGGTCGCGGGGAGCTGTTTTTT,CASSVEGQGRGELFF
TRBV29-1,.,TRBJ2-3,.,TGCAGCGTTGATGAGGGTTACACAGATACGCAGTATTTT,CSVDEGYTDTQYF
TRBV6-5,.,TRBJ1-5,.,TGTGCCAGCGGCAATCAGCCCCAGCATTTT,CASGNQPQHF
TRBV9,.,TRBJ2-5,.,TGTGCCAGCAGCGTAGGGACAGCCCAAGAGACCCAGTACTTC,CASSVGTAQETQYF
TRBV4-2,TRBD1,TRBJ2-5,few,TGTGCCAGCAGCCAGGTGGGGACAGTAGGGGATCAAGAGACCCAGTACTTC,CASSQVGTVGDQETQYF
TRBV7-2,TRBD1,TRBJ2-2,.,TGTGCCAGCAGCCGACAGGGGAGGTGGACCGGGGAGCTGTTTTTT,CASSRQGRWTGELFF
TRBV7-2,.,TRBJ1-1,once,TGTGCCAGCAGCTTGATGGGGAACACTGAAGCTTTCTTT,CASSLMGNTEAFF
TRBV6-6,.,TRBJ1-2,.,TGTGCCAGCAACGACGGCGGCTACACCTTC,CASNDGGYTF
TRBV29-1,.,TRBJ1-1,.,TGCAGCGTTAGATCGCCGGTGAACACTGAAGCTTTCTTT,CSVRSPVNTEAFF
TRBV27,.,TRBJ1-5,.,TGTGCCAGCAGTTTAGAGGGGGTTTGGGGCAATCAGCCCCAGCATTTT,CASSLEGVWGNQPQHF
TRBV15,.,TRBJ1-4,.,TGTGCCACCAGCAGAGATTATAGGCCGGGAAAACTGTTTTTT,CATSRDYRPGKLFF
TRBV2,.,TRBJ1-1,.,TGTGCCAGCGAACTCAGGGGAGGGAACACTGAAGCTTTCTTT,CASELRGGNTEAFF
TRBV7-2,TRBD2,TRBJ2-5,few,TGTGCCAGCAGCTTAGTAGCGGGGGGCCGGGAGACCCAGTACTTC,CASSLVAGGRETQYF
TRBV29-1,.,TRBJ2-3,.,TGCAGCGTTTCCCGGGGGACGGTAGACACAGATACGCAGTATTTT,CSVSRGTVDTDTQYF
TRBV7-2,TRBD1,TRBJ2-7,.,TGTGCCAGCAGCTTAGAAGGGACAGGCTTCTACGAGCAGTACTTC,CASSLEGTGFYEQYF
TRBV2,TRBD1,TRBJ1-1,.,TGTGCCAGCAGTGAATCCCCCCGTGACAGGGGAGGCACTGAAGCTTTCTTT,CASSESPRDRGGTEAFF
TRBV29-1,.,TRBJ2-5,.,TGCAGCGTTGTGGGTGGGGCAGAGACCCAGTACTTC,CSVVGGAETQYF
TRBV29-1,TRBD2,TRBJ2-5,few,TGCAGCGTTGGGCGACTAGCTTCGGCAGGTGGAGAGACCCAGTACTTC,CSVGRLASAGGETQYF
TRBV15,TRBD1,TRBJ1-5,few,TGTGCCACCAGCCGCATGACAGGGAGCAATCAGCCCCAGCATTTT,CATSRMTGSNQPQHF
TRBV5-6,.,TRBJ2-7,.,TGTGCCAGCAGCTTGGTCGGTGGCTACGAGCAGTACTTC,CASSLVGGYEQYF
TRBV27,.,TRBJ1-1,.,TGTGCCAGCGGGCCGAACAGGGACACTGAAGCTTTCTTT,CASGPNRDTEAFF
TRBV4-2,TRBD1,TRBJ2-5,.,TGTGCCAGCAGCCTCATCGACAGGGAAGAGACCCAGTACTTC,CASSLIDREETQYF